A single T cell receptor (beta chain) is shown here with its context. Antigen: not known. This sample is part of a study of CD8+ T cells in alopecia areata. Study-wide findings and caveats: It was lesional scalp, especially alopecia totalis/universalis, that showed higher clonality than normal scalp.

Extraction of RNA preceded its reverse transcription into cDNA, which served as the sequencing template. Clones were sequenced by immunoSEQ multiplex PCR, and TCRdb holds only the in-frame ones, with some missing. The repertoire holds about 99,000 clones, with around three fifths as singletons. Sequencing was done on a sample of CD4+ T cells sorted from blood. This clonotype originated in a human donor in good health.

CDR3 protein: CASPRSVSSMNTEAFF. Written as DNA, the CDR3 is TGCGCCAGCCCCCGGTCGGTCAGCTCCATGAACACTGAAGCTTTCTTT. The chain uses TRBV23-1 and TRBJ1-1; D gene ambiguous. TRBV23-1 is assigned to the ORF class and has an uncertain function. The CDR3 covers 16 residues. The V end was cut by 8 bases, the J end by 0 bases, with 19 bases between.